A single sample gave rise to the 2 T cell receptor beta chains below, sequenced in a study of T cell responses to AZD1222 COVID-19 vaccine. TCRdb's table, derived via immunoSEQ multiplex PCR, lists solely in-frame clones and lacks some. The data contain around 200,000 clones, 70% to 90% of them singletons. The sample here was peripheral blood, taken on day 0 of AZD1222 vaccination. The source is an adult in good health.

The genes are TRBV2 and TRBJ2-2, with 7 bases that match TRBD1. J was trimmed by 1 base and V by 7 bases; bases with no gene match: 6. The CDR3 runs 15 residues. CDR1 is SNHLY, CDR2 FYNNEI, per germline. The CDR3 protein is CASIKTGMNTGELFF. For the CDR3, the DNA is TGTGCCAGCATTAAGACAGGGATGAACACCGGGGAGCTGTTTTTT.

CDR3: CASSQLGSSGNTIYF. As DNA, the CDR3 is TGTGCCAGCAGCCAACTGGGGAGCTCTGGAAACACCATATATTTT. This rearrangement joins TRBV14 to TRBJ1-3; D uncertain. Germline CDR1 is SGHDN and CDR2 is FVKESK. V was clipped by 2 bases and J by 0 bases, with 8 bases between them. The CDR3 sequence is 15 residues long.